The next 23 T cell receptor beta chains were all read from a single sample in a study of T cell responses to AZD1222 COVID-19 vaccine. Clones were read by immunoSEQ multiplex PCR, and TCRdb kept only the in-frame ones, dropping some. The sample contains 120,000 or so clones, 75% to 90% of which appear only once. This specimen consisted of peripheral blood, obtained on day 0 of AZD1222 vaccination. All receptors derive from an adult in good health.

The CDR3 DNA is TGTGCCAGCAGTCCCTTTCAGGCTAGCTCCTACAATGAGCAGTTCTTC. Translating it yields CASSPFQASSYNEQFF. This chain uses TRBV28 with TRBJ2-1; D is unclear. The CDR3 has 16 residues. The V end lost 5 bases, the J end lost 0 bases, and 14 bases lay between the germline ends. CDR1 and CDR2 from the germline V gene are MDHEN and SYDVKM.

The genes are TRBV6-1 and TRBJ2-2; 12 bases line up with TRBD1. CDR3 length: 17 amino acids. The V segment lost 4 bases and the J segment 0 bases; nucleotides outside the gene matches: 3. Germline lookup yields CDR1 MNHNS and CDR2 SASEGT. In DNA, the CDR3 is TGTGCCAGCAGTGCTGGGACAGGGGGCGCGAACACCGGGGAGCTGTTTTTT. This translates into CASSAGTGGANTGELFF.

CDR3: CSVIYGTAASGNTIYF. CDR3 bases: TGCAGCGTTATTTACGGGACAGCGGCCTCTGGAAACACCATATATTTT. The chain carries TRBV29-1 and TRBJ1-3; 7 bases map to TRBD1. J was trimmed by 0 bases and V by 5 bases; bases with no gene match: 10. The CDR3 is 16 residues long. Germline values: CDR1 SQVTM, CDR2 ANQGSEA.

The CDR3: CASSMWVNTEAFF. In nucleotides, the CDR3 is TGTGCCAGTAGTATGTGGGTAAACACTGAAGCTTTCTTT. V is TRBV19 and J is TRBJ1-1; D is undetermined. CDR1 and CDR2 (germline): LNHDA, SQIVND (reference sequence). V was pared by 3 bases and J by 2 bases, with 7 bases between. CDR3 length: 13 residues.

J is TRBJ2-1 and V is TRBV5-1; tentative D call: TRBD1 (6 bases). In germline, CDR1 is SGHRS, CDR2 YFSETQ. Trimming removed 6 bases at V and 10 bases at J, with 14 bases between. The CDR3 has 12 amino acids. CDR3 bases: TGCGCCAGCAACCCCGACAGGCTCGAGCAGTTCTTC. Protein product: CASNPDRLEQFF.

The chain carries TRBV27 and TRBJ2-7; D might be TRBD1 (6 bases). The V gene lost 7 bases and the J gene lost 5 bases, with 9 bases spanning the gap. CDR3 size: 11 residues. CDR1 is MNHEY, CDR2 SMNVEV, per germline (reference sequence). CDR3 DNA: TGTGCCAGCATAAGGGGGAACGAGCAGTACTTC. As protein: CASIRGNEQYF.

The chain is built from TRBV11-2 and TRBJ1-2; 12 nucleotides line up with TRBD1. Germline V CDR1 and CDR2: SGHAT, FQNNGV. V lost 0 bases and J lost 6; bases outside the gene matches: 8. The CDR3 has 17 amino acids. CDR3 loop: CASSLEPGTGGVHGYTF. The CDR3 DNA reads as TGTGCCAGCAGCTTAGAGCCCGGGACAGGGGGCGTTCATGGCTACACCTTC.

The rearrangement joins TRBV28 to TRBJ2-4; TRBD2 agrees at 8 bases. The CDR3 length is 14 residues. J lost 10 bases, V lost 1 base, and 6 bases had no gene match. Germline V gene sequence: CDR1 MDHEN, CDR2 SYDVKM. The CDR3 is CASSLSGGGPIQYF. The DNA for the CDR3 is TGTGCCAGCAGTTTATCTGGCGGGGGGCCGATTCAGTACTTC.

The chain uses TRBV9 and TRBJ1-6; the D is unclear. V lost 0 bases, J lost 12 bases, and 7 bases lay in between. Germline V gene sequence: CDR1 SGDLS, CDR2 YYNGEE. This CDR3 has 12 residues. The CDR3 DNA sequence: TGTGCCAGCAGCGTAGGTGAGGGACCCCTCCACTTT. It is translated as CASSVGEGPLHF. The full variable domain, rest sourced from reference TRBV9 and TRBJ1-6, is DSGVTQTPKHLITATGQRVTLRCSPRSGDLSVYWYQQSLDQGLQFLIQYYNGEERAKGNILERFSAQQFPDLHSELNLSSLELGDSALYFCASSVGEGPLHFGNGTRLTVT.

This chain connects TRBV27 to TRBJ2-7; D might be TRBD2 (5 bases). The CDR3 is made up of 14 amino acids. V was pared by 8 bases and J by 2 bases, with 16 bases between. Germline values: CDR1 MNHEY, CDR2 SMNVEV (reference sequence). CDR3 amino acids: CASARAEGTYEQYF. Written as DNA, the CDR3 is TGTGCCAGCGCCCGGGCTGAGGGTACCTACGAGCAGTACTTC.

The V call is TRBV6-5, the J call TRBJ1-2; D call uncertain. V lost 2 bases and J lost 6, with 13 bases in between. The CDR3 has 14 amino acids. Germline V gene lookup returns CDR1 MNHEY and CDR2 SVGAGI. The CDR3 loop is CASSYNRGKDGYTF. CDR3 bases: TGTGCCAGCAGTTACAATCGAGGGAAGGATGGCTACACCTTC.

This clone appeared once. In DNA form, the CDR3 reads TGTGCCAGCAGTTTGAACTCCCTTCGGGGTTATACTGAAGCTTTCTTT. This sequence encodes CASSLNSLRGYTEAFF. The chain couples TRBV27 to TRBJ1-1; D unresolved. Germline CDR1 is MNHEY and CDR2 is SMNVEV (reference sequence). This CDR3 has 16 residues. Trimming pared 3 bases from V and 5 bases from J, leaving 19 bases between.

V usage is TRBV7-2 and J usage is TRBJ1-2; a weak D match, TRBD1 (5 bases). V was pared by 1 base and J by 0 bases, with 12 bases between. Looked up from germline, CDR1 is SGHTA and CDR2 is FQGNSA. The CDR3 spans 16 residues. The CDR3 nucleotides are TGTGCCAGCAGCTTAGGGGGACGGGACGCTAACTATGGCTACACCTTC. Translation gives CASSLGGRDANYGYTF.

This rearrangement joins TRBV5-1 to TRBJ1-1; possible D gene TRBD1, 5 bases. There are 16 residues in the CDR3. Germline loops: CDR1 SGHRS, CDR2 YFSETQ. V was trimmed by 0 bases and J by 0 bases, leaving 12 bases between them. CDR3 sequence (DNA): TGCGCCAGCAGCTTGGACGGGCAGGGTCTGAACACTGAAGCTTTCTTT. This codes for CASSLDGQGLNTEAFF.

The chain recombines TRBV2 with TRBJ2-2, with D perhaps TRBD1 (5 bases). The V gene's germline CDR1 is SNHLY and CDR2 FYNNEI. V was clipped by 1 base and J by 2 bases, with 11 bases between them. This CDR3 is 16 amino acids long. This CDR3 is CASSEGLDRNTGELFF. DNA for the CDR3: TGTGCCAGCAGTGAAGGTCTAGACAGAAACACCGGGGAGCTGTTTTTT.

The chain uses TRBV2 and TRBJ2-2; TRBD2 aligns across 11 bases. Germline CDR1 SNHLY, CDR2 FYNNEI. Trimming took 8 bases from V and 4 from J; bases not matched to a gene: 12. This CDR3 is built from 17 residues. The CDR3 DNA follows: TGTGCCAGCGACGGGAGGCTAGCGGGGGGCGCCACCGGGGAGCTGTTTTTT. This gives the protein CASDGRLAGGATGELFF. Full variable domain (remainder filled in from reference TRBV2 and TRBJ2-2): EPEVTQTPSHQVTQMGQEVILRCVPISNHLYFYWYRQILGQKVEFLVSFYNNEISEKSEIFDDQFSVERPDGSNFTLKIRSTKLEDSAMYFCASDGRLAGGATGELFFGEGSRLTVL.

This sequence joins TRBV3-1 (or the pseudogene TRBV3-2) and TRBJ1-3; tentatively, D is TRBD1 (5 bases). This CDR3 has 13 amino acids. V was cut by 4 bases and J by 4 bases, with 8 bases left in between. CDR1 is LGHDT, CDR2 YNNKEL, per germline (reference sequence). The CDR3 region is CASSPPGGNTIYF. DNA of the CDR3: TGTGCCAGCAGCCCCCCAGGGGGAAACACCATATATTTT.

The chain is built from TRBV30 and TRBJ1-6; D gene unclear. The CDR3 is 17 residues long. The ends were cut back, 0 bases at V and 0 bases at J, with 12 bases in the middle. Per the germline V gene, CDR1 is GTSNPN and CDR2 is SVGIG (reference sequence). CDR3 protein: CAWSVLGWSSYNSPLHF. The CDR3 coding sequence is TGTGCCTGGAGTGTACTCGGGTGGAGCTCCTATAATTCACCCCTCCACTTT.

With respect to this clone: The sample holds other DNA sequences that translate to the same CDR3. The chain links TRBV7-2 to TRBJ2-5; the D gene is possibly TRBD1 (6 bases). Trimming shortened V by 1 base and J by 5 bases, and 11 bases separated the two germline ends. The CDR3 extends over 14 amino acids. In germline, CDR1 is SGHTA, CDR2 FQGNSA. The DNA of the CDR3 is TGTGCCAGCAGCTTAGGGGGGCTGAGGGAGACCCAGTACTTC. It translates to CASSLGGLRETQYF. The variable domain in full, completed from reference TRBV7-2 and TRBJ2-5, reads GAGVSQSPSNKVTEKGKDVELRCDPISGHTALYWYRQSLGQGLEFLIYFQGNSAPDKSGLPSDRFSAERTGGSVSTLTIQRTQQEDSAVYLCASSLGGLRETQYFGPGTRLLVL.

This clone was observed once. The V call is TRBV5-4, the J call TRBJ2-1; D may be TRBD1 or TRBD2 (6 bases each). Germline CDR1 SGHNT, CDR2 YYREEE (reference sequence). V lost 2 bases and J lost 8, with 17 bases in between. This CDR3 is built from 15 residues. The chain's CDR3 is CASSLAQGRKDEQFF. The DNA of the CDR3 is TGTGCCAGCAGCTTAGCCCAGGGGAGGAAGGATGAGCAGTTCTTC. The variable domain in full, with the rest retrieved from reference TRBV5-4 and TRBJ2-1, is ETGVTQSPTHLIKTRGQQVTLRCSSQSGHNTVSWYQQALGQGPQFIFQYYREEENGRGNFPPRFSGLQFPNYSSELNVNALELDDSALYLCASSLAQGRKDEQFFGPGTRLTVL.

The chain combines TRBV5-1 with TRBJ2-7; weak D call: TRBD1 (6 bases). The CDR3 length is 15 residues. V was cut by 4 bases and J by 3 bases, with 17 bases left in between. Per germline, CDR1 SGHRS and CDR2 YFSETQ. This CDR3 is CASSPTGSHYYEQYF. The CDR3 DNA follows: TGCGCCAGCAGCCCTACAGGGTCGCACTACTACGAGCAGTACTTC. Using reference TRBV5-1 and TRBJ2-7 for the parts outside the CDR3, the full variable domain is KAGVTQTPRYLIKTRGQQVTLSCSPISGHRSVSWYQQTPGQGLQFLFEYFSETQRNKGNFPGRFSGRQFSNSRSEMNVSTLELGDSALYLCASSPTGSHYYEQYFGPGTRLTVT.

The chain's CDR3 is CAGRTSSYNSPLHF. The CDR3 DNA reads TGTGCCGGTCGGACCAGCTCCTATAATTCACCCCTCCACTTT. The chain carries TRBV30 and TRBJ1-6; D is unresolved. Per the germline V gene, CDR1 is GTSNPN and CDR2 is SVGIG (reference sequence). This CDR3 is built from 14 residues. Trimming pared 8 bases from V and 0 bases from J, leaving 11 bases between.

The J gene is TRBJ2-7, the V gene TRBV10-3; TRBD1 aligns across 9 bases. Trimming at V came to 2 bases and at J to 1 base, leaving 6 bases not matched to a gene. CDR3 size: 16 residues. CDR1 and CDR2 (germline): ENHRY, SYGVKD. The CDR3 sequence is CAISEPSGTGSYEQYF. The CDR3 DNA sequence: TGTGCCATCAGTGAGCCTTCGGGGACAGGGTCCTACGAGCAGTACTTC.